This T cell receptor beta chain stems from a study of cytomegalovirus exposure and HLA in healthy donors. Study at large: Early released data comprised 75 million to 100 million unique TCRs from HLA-typed donors.

The germline CDR1 and CDR2 sequences are SGHRS and YFSETQ. V lost 4 bases to trimming and J lost 5 bases; unmatched junction nucleotides: 7. This CDR3 has 14 residues. Remarks on this clone: What it binds is not known.

Primers included in the PCR were 60 Vbeta and 13 Jbeta primers. Sequencing was performed with immunoSEQ multiplex PCR; in TCRdb, only in-frame clones are kept and a portion is missing. This sample has about 180,000 clones, with approximately 80% found just once. Study results and caveats: Later analysis showed most CMV-associated TCR beta chains appearing HLA-restricted.

The V call is TRBV5-1, the J call TRBJ2-5; 8 bases fit TRBD2. This TCR derives from a girl aged 10 to 17 in good health and CMV-seropositive. Sample: PBMCs. The DNA of the CDR3 is TGCGCCAGCAGCCAACAGCGGGGGAGTGAGACCCAGTACTTC. Encoded protein: CASSQQRGSETQYF.